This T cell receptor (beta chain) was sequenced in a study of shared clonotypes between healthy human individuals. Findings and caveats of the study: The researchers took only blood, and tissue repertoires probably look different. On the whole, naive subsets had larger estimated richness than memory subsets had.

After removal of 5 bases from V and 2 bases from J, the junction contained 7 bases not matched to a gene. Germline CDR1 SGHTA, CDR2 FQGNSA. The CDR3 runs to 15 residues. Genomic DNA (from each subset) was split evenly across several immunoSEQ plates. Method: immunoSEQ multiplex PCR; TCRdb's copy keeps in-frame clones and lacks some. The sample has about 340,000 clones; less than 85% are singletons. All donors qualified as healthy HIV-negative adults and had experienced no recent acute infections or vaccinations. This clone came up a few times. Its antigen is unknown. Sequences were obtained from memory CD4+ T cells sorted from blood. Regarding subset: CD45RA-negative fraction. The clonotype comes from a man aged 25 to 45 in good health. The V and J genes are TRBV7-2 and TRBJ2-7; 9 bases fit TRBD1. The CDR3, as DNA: TGTGCCAGCAGCCTTTTGGGGACAGGGACCTACGAGCAGTACTTC. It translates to CASSLLGTGTYEQYF.